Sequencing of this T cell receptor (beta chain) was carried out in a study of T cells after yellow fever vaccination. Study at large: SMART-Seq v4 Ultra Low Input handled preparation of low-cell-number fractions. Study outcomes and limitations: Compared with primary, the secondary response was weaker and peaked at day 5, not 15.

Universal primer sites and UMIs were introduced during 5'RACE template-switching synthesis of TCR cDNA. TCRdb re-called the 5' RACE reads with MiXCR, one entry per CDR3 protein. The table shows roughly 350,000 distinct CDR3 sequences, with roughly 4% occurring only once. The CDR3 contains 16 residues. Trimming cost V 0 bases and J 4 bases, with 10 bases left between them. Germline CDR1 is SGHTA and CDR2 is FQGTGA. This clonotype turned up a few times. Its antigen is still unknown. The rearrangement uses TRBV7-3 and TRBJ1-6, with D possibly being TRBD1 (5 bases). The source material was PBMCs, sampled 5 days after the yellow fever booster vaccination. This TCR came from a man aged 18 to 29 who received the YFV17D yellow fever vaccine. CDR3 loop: CASSLTGGSYNSPLHF. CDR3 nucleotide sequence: TGTGCCAGCAGCTTAACTGGGGGGTCGTATAATTCACCCCTCCACTTT.